This paragraph covers one TCR beta chain sequence. The target antigen is unknown. This sample is drawn from a study of T-cell memory formation after mild COVID-19. The CDR3 covers 11 residues. Germline V gene lookup returns CDR1 DFQATT and CDR2 SNEGSKA (reference sequence). Trimming removed 3 bases at V and 11 bases at J, with 13 bases between. Study-level findings and limits: Certain responding clones were present in pre-infection memory, suggesting participation of cross-reactive memory. The study found contracting CD4+ clones mainly in CM and EM and contracting CD8+ clones in EMRA. Clones shrinking from day 15 to 85 showed even CD4/CD8 mixes; later expanders tilted CD4+.

Amplification by 5'RACE using constant-segment primers produced TCR alpha and TCR beta cDNA libraries that carried sample barcodes and UMIs. Using its own MiXCR run on the 5' RACE reads, TCRdb lists one record per CDR3 protein. The repertoire holds about 340,000 distinct CDR3 sequences, with 13% to 15% as singletons. The source is a man aged 18 to 30 who had mild COVID-19 (a few samples of this study predate the infection). Cell type and time point are not known. The sample taken for sequencing was PBMCs or a T cell subset sorted from them (not recorded which). The V and J genes are TRBV20-1 and TRBJ1-1; D is uncertain. CDR3 sequence (DNA): TGCAGTGCTAGCCGTGAGGGTGGCGCTTTCTTT. Protein: CSASREGGAFF.